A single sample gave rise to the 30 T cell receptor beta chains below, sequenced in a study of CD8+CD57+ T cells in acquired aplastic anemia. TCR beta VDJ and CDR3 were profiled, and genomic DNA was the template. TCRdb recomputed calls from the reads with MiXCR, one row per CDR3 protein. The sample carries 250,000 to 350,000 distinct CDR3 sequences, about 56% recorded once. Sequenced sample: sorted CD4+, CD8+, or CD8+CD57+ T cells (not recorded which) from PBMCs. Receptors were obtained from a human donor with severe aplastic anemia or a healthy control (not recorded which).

CDR3 protein: CASSSRTLNFEQYF. CDR3 bases: TGTGCCAGCAGCTCAAGGACCCTCAATTTCGAGCAGTACTTC. This sequence joins TRBV7-9 and TRBJ2-7; no definite D call. The CDR3 contains 14 residues. The V gene's germline CDR1 is SEHNR and CDR2 FQNEAQ (reference sequence). The V and J ends lost 4 bases and 6 bases respectively, with 16 bases between them. Complete variable domain (other parts from reference TRBV7-9 and TRBJ2-7): DTGVSQNPRHKITKRGQNVTFRCDPISEHNRLYWYRQTLGQGPEFLTYFQNEAQLEKSRLLSDRFSAERPKGSFSTLEIQRTEQGDSAMYLCASSSRTLNFEQYFGPGTRLTVT.

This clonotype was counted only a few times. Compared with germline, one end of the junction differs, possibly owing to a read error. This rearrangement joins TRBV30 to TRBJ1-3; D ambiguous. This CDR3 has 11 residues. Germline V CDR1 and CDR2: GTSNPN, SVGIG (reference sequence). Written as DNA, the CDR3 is TGTGCCTGCGAACCCGGAAACGCCATATATTTT. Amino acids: CACEPGNAIYF.

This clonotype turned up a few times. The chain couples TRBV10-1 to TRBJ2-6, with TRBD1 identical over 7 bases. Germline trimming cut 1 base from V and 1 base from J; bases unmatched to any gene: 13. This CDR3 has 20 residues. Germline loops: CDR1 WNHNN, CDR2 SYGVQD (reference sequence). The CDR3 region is CASSEYRGGKVCSGANVLTF. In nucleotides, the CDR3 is TGCGCCAGCAGTGAGTATCGAGGGGGCAAAGTTTGTTCTGGGGCCAACGTCCTGACTTTC.

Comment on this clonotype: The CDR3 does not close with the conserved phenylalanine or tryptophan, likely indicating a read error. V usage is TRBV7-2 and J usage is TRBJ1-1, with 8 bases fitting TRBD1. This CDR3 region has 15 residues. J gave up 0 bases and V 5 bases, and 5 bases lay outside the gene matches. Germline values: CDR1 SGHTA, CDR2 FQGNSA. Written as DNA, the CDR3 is TGTGCCAGCAGCGGGGGACAGGTACTGAACACTGAAGCTTTCCTT. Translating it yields CASSGGQVLNTEAFL.

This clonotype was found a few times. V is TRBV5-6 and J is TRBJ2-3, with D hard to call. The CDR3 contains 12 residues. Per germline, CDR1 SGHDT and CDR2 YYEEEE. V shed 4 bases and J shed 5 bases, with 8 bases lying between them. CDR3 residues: CASSRWRDTQYF. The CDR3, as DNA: TGTGCCAGCAGCCGGTGGAGAGATACGCAGTATTTT.

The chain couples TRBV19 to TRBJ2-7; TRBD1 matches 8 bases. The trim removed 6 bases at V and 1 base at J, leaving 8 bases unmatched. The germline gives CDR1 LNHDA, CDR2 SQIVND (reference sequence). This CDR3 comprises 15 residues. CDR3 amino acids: CASSTKGTGSYEQYF. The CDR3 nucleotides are TGTGCCAGTAGCACCAAGGGGACAGGATCCTACGAGCAGTACTTC.

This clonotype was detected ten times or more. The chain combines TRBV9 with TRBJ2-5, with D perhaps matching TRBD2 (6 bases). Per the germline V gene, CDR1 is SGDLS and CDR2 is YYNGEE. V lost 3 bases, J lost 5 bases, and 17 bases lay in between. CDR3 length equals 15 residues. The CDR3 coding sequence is TGTGCCAGCAGCGCCCGGGCCCGGGCGGGGGAGACCCAGTACTTC. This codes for CASSARARAGETQYF.

The CDR3 here is CAISEYDYSNQPQHF. The CDR3 nucleotides read TGTGCCATCAGTGAGTACGATTATAGCAATCAGCCCCAGCATTTT. The chain recombines TRBV10-3 with TRBJ1-5; D unresolved. Trimming removed 1 base at V and 0 bases at J, with 7 bases between. The CDR3 sequence is 15 residues long. The germline gives CDR1 ENHRY, CDR2 SYGVKD.

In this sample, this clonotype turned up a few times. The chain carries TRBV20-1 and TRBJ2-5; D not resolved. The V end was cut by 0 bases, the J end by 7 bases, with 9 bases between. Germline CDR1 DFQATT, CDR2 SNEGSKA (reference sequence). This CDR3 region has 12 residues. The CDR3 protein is CSAREGRATQYF. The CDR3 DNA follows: TGCAGTGCTAGAGAGGGCCGGGCGACCCAGTACTTC.

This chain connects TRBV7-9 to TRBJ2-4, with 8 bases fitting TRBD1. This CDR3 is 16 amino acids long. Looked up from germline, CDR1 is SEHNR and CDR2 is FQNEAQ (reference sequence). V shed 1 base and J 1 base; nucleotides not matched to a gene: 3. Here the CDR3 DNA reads TGTGCCAGCAGCTTAGTCCAGGGGGCGGCCAAAAACATTCAGTACTTC. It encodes CASSLVQGAAKNIQYF.

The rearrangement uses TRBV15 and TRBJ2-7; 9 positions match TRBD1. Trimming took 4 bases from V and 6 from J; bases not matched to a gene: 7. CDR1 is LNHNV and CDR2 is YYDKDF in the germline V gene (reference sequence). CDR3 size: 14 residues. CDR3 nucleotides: TGTGCCACCAGCACCCGGGACAGGGATCTCGAGCAGTACTTC. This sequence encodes CATSTRDRDLEQYF.

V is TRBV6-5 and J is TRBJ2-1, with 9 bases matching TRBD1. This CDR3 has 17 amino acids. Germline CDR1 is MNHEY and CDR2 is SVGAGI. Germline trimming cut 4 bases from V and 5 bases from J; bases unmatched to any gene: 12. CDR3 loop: CASSSGSGQGAHNEQFF. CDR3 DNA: TGTGCCAGCAGTTCCGGATCGGGACAGGGAGCCCACAATGAGCAGTTCTTC.

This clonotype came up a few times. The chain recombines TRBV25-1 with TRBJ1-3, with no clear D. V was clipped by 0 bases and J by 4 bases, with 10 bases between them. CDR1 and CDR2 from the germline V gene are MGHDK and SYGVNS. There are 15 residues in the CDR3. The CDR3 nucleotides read TGTGCCAGCAGTGAATACGGAGGGAAAGGAAACACCATATATTTT. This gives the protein CASSEYGGKGNTIYF. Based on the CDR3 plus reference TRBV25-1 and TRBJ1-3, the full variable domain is EADIYQTPRYLVIGTGKKITLECSQTMGHDKMYWYQQDPGMELHLIHYSYGVNSTEKGDLSSESTVSRIRTEHFPLTLESARPSHTSQYLCASSEYGGKGNTIYFGEGSWLTVV.

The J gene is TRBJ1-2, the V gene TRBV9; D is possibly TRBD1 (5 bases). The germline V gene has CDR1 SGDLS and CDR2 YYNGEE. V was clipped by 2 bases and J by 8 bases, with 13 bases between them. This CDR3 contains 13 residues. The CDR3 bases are TGTGCCAGCAGCGTTGCAGGGACGGGCGGCTACACCTTC. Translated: CASSVAGTGGYTF.

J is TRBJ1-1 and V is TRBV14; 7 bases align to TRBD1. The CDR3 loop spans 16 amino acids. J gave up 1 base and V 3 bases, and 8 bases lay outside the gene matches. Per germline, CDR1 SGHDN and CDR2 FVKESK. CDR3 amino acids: CASSHVQGFGNTEAFF. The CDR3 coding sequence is TGTGCCAGCAGCCACGTACAGGGGTTCGGGAACACTGAAGCTTTCTTT.

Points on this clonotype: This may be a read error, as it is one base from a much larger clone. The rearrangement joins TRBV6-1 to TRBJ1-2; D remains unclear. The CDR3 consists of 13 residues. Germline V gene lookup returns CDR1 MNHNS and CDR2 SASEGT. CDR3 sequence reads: CGSSEPPPSGYTF. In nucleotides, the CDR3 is TGTGGCAGCAGTGAGCCCCCACCTAGCGGCTACACCTTC.

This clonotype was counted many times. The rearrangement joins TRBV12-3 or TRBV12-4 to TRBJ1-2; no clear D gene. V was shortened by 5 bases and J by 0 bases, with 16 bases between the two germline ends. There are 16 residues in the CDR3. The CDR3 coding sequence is TGTGCCAGCAGTACCCCCATCCATTATCCTAACTATGGCTACACCTTC. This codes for CASSTPIHYPNYGYTF.

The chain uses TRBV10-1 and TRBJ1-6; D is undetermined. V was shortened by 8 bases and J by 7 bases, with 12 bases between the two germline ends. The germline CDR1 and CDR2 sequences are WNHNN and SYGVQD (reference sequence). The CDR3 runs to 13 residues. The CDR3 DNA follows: TGCGCCAGCTCCCGAGAAAACAATTCACCCCTCCACTTT. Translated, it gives CASSRENNSPLHF.

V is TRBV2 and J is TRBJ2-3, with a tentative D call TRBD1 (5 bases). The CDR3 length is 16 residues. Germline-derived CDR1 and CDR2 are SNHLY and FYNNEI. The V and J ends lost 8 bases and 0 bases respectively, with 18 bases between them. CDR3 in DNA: TGTGCCAGCTTGGCAGGGCGGCGTCCCAGCACAGATACGCAGTATTTT. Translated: CASLAGRRPSTDTQYF. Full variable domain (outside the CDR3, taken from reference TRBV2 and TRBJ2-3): EPEVTQTPSHQVTQMGQEVILRCVPISNHLYFYWYRQILGQKVEFLVSFYNNEISEKSEIFDDQFSVERPDGSNFTLKIRSTKLEDSAMYFCASLAGRRPSTDTQYFGPGTRLTVL.

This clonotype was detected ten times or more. Here the CDR3 DNA reads TGTGCCAGCAGACCAAGGACAGGGACCTACGAGCAGTACTTC. Translation: CASRPRTGTYEQYF. The rearrangement links TRBV11-2 to TRBJ2-7; TRBD1 aligns across 8 bases. CDR1 is SGHAT and CDR2 is FQNNGV in the germline V gene. V gave up 6 bases and J gave up 2 bases; unmatched junction bases: 6. The CDR3 runs 14 residues. Variable domain in full (rest from reference TRBV11-2 and TRBJ2-7): EAGVAQSPRYKIIEKRQSVAFWCNPISGHATLYWYQQILGQGPKLLIQFQNNGVVDDSQLPKDRFSAERLKGVDSTLKIQPAKLEDSAVYLCASRPRTGTYEQYFGPGTRLTVT.

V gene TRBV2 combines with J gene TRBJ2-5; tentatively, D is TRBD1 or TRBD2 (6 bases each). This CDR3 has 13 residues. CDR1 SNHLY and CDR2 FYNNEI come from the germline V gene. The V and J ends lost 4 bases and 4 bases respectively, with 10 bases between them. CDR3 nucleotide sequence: TGTGCCAGCAGTGGAGGGGGACTAGAGACCCAGTACTTC. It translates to CASSGGGLETQYF.

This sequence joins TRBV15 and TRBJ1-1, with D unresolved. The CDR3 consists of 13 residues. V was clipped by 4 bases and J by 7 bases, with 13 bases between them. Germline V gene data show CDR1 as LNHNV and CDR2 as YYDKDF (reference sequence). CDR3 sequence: CATSIGVSGEAFF. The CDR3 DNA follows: TGTGCCACCAGCATCGGGGTGTCGGGTGAAGCTTTCTTT.

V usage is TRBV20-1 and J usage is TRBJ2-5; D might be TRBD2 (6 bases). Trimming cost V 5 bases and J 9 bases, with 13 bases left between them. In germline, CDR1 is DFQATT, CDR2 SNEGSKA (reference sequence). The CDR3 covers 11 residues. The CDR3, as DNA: TGCAGTGCTCTGGGACTCCCCGCCCAGTACTTC. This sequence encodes CSALGLPAQYF.

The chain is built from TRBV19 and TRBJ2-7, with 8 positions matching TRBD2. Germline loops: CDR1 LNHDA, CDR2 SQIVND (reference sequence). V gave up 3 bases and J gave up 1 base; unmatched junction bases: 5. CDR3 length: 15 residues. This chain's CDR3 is CASSIGLALSYEQYF. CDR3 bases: TGTGCCAGTAGTATCGGACTAGCCCTTTCCTACGAGCAGTACTTC.

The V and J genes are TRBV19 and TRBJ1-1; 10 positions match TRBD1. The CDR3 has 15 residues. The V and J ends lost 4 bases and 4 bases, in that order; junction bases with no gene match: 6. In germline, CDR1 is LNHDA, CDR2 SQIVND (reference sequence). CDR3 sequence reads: CASSKTGGRGTEAFF. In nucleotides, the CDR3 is TGTGCCAGTAGTAAGACAGGGGGCCGTGGCACTGAAGCTTTCTTT. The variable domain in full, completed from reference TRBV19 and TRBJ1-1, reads DGGITQSPKYLFRKEGQNVTLSCEQNLNHDAMYWYRQDPGQGLRLIYYSQIVNDFQKGDIAEGYSVSREKKESFPLTVTSAQKNPTAFYLCASSKTGGRGTEAFFGQGTRLTVV.

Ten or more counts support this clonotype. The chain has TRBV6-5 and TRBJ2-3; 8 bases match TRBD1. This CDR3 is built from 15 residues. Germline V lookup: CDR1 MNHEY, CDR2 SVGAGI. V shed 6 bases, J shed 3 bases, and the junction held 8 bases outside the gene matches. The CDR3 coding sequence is TGTGCCAGCAGCCCCCGGACAGGGATAACAGATACGCAGTATTTT. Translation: CASSPRTGITDTQYF.

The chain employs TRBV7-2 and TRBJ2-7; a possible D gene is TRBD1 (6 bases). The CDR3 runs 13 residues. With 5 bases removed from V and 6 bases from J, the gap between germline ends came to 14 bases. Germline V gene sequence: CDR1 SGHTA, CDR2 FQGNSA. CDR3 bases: TGTGCCAGCAGCACCGAGGCCAGGGGCGAGCAGTACTTC. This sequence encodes CASSTEARGEQYF.

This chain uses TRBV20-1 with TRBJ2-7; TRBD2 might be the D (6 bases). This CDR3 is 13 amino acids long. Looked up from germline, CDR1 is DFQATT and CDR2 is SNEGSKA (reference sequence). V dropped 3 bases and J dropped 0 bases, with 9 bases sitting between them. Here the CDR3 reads CSASNGGSYEQYF. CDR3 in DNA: TGCAGTGCTAGTAACGGGGGCTCCTACGAGCAGTACTTC.

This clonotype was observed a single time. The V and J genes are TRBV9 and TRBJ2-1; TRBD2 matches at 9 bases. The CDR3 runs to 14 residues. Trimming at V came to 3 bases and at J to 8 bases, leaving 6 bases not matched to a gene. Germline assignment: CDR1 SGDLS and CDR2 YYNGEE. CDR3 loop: CASSESGRPYEQFF. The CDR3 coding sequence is TGTGCCAGCAGCGAGAGCGGGAGGCCCTATGAGCAGTTCTTC.

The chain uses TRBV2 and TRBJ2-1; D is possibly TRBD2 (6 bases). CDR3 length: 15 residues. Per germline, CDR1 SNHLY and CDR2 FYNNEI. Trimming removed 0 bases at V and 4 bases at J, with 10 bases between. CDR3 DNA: TGTGCCAGCAGTGAAGCTACACGGGGGTACAATGAGCAGTTCTTC. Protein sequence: CASSEATRGYNEQFF.